This T cell receptor (beta chain) was documented in a study of beta chain features in type 1 diabetes. The isolated RNA, all of it, was reverse transcribed, so expressed TCRB transcripts were what got sequenced. The data were produced by immunoSEQ multiplex PCR, yet TCRdb's version contains in-frame clones alone and is incomplete. The data contain 250,000 or so clones, approximately 70% of them seen just once; the ten biggest clones take up roughly 0.048%. The germline V and J ends were trimmed by 5 bases and 12 bases, with 16 bases remaining between them. Looked up from germline, CDR1 is SQVTM and CDR2 is ANQGSEA. CDR3 size: 11 residues. Regarding this clone: The antigen is unknown.

Study outcomes and limitations: Type 1 diabetes patients had VDJ junctions that carried fewer insertions and more deletions. Whatever favoring of shorter templates PCR might show would apply equally to patients and controls.

Isolation of CD4+ naive, central memory, regulatory and stem cell-like memory cells was achieved by sorting via CD45RO/CCR7/CD25/CD127/CD95/CD27. Sequencing was carried out using naive CD4+ T cells from blood. This rearrangement joins TRBV29-1 to TRBJ1-1; D may be TRBD1 (6 bases). This TCR was recovered from a man aged 30 to 45 in good health. The CDR3 region is CSVSSKGVTFF. DNA for the CDR3: TGCAGCGTTTCCTCCAAGGGGGTTACTTTCTTT. Full variable domain (missing parts from reference TRBV29-1 and TRBJ1-1): SAVISQKPSRDICQRGTSLTIQCQVDSQVTMMFWYRQQPGQSLTLIATANQGSEATYESGFVIDKFPISRPNLTFSTLTVSNMSPEDSSIYLCSVSSKGVTFFGQGTRLTVV.